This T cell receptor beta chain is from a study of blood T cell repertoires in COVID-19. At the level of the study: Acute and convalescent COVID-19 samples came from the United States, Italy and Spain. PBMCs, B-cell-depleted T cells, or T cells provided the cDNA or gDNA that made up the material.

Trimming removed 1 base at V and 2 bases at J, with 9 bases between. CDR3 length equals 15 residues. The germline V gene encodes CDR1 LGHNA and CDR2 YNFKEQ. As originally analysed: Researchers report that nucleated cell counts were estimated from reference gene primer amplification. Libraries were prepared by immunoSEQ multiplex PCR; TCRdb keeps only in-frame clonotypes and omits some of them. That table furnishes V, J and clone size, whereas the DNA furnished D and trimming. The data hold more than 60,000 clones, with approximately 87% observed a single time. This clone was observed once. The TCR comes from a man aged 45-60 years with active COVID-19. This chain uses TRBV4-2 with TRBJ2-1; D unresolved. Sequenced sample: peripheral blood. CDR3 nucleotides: TGTGCCAGCAGCCAAGTGGGCCTTGCCTACAATGAGCAGTTCTTC. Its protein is CASSQVGLAYNEQFF.